This entry features one TCR beta chain sequence. It is unclear where the CDR3 begins or ends on the DNA, so no DNA is shown, and the CDR3 is as TCRdb lists it. Authors' analysis steps: Quantification of nucleated cells was approximated via reference gene primer amplification. Measured with immunoSEQ multiplex PCR; TCRdb has only the in-frame clones, and not every one. V and J calls and clone size are as listed in that table; D and trimming were resolved from the DNA. The sample has approximately 190,000 clones, 85% to 90% seen once; the top ten hold roughly 5.5%. The sample belongs to a study of blood T cell repertoires in COVID-19. Turning to the study itself: There were acute and convalescent COVID-19 samples, and they came from the United States, Italy and Spain. Sources were T cells, B-cell-depleted T cells, or PBMCs; the material itself was cDNA or gDNA.

CDR1 and CDR2 from the germline V gene are MNHEY and SMNVEV (reference sequence). The length of the CDR3 is 14 amino acids, counting both ends. This receptor was identified in a man aged 35 to 55 with active or convalescent COVID-19. Sequenced material: peripheral blood. The chain has TRBV27 and TRBJ2-7; the table's D call TRBD1 went unverified against the DNA. CDR3 sequence reads: CASSSSDRAYEQYF.